A single sample is the source of the 25 T cell receptor beta chains below, sequenced in a study of blood T cell repertoires in COVID-19. Sequencing was performed with immunoSEQ multiplex PCR; in TCRdb, only in-frame clones are kept and a portion is missing. The table records approximately 200,000 clones, roughly 84% of them present only once. Specimen: PBMCs or T cells enriched from blood (not recorded which). The receptor set was obtained from a man aged 35-49 years who had recovered from COVID-19.

This chain uses TRBV4-3 with TRBJ2-5; D perhaps matches TRBD2 (5 bases). The CDR3 consists of 17 residues. V gave up 0 bases and J gave up 0 bases, with 14 bases separating them. Germline V gene lookup returns CDR1 LGHNA and CDR2 YSLEER. CDR3 sequence reads: CASSQDARDQYQETQYF. The CDR3 DNA is TGCGCCAGCAGCCAAGATGCCCGGGATCAGTACCAAGAGACCCAGTACTTC.

V is TRBV15 and J is TRBJ1-2, with 9 bases fitting TRBD1. Germline loops: CDR1 LNHNV, CDR2 YYDKDF (reference sequence). Trimming cost V 7 bases and J 2 bases; bases outside gene matches: 5. The CDR3 has 14 amino acids. The CDR3 loop is CATTRTGENYGYTF. CDR3 coding DNA: TGTGCCACCACCCGGACAGGGGAAAACTATGGCTACACCTTC. Filled out from reference TRBV15 and TRBJ1-2, the complete variable domain reads DAMVIQNPRYQVTQFGKPVTLSCSQTLNHNVMYWYQQKSSQAPKLLFHYYDKDFNNEADTPDNFQSRRPNTSFCFLDIRSPGLGDTAMYLCATTRTGENYGYTFGSGTRLTVV.

The chain employs TRBV5-4 and TRBJ2-1; 8 bases fit TRBD1. The CDR3 is 15 residues long. Trimming cost V 2 bases and J 7 bases; bases outside gene matches: 8. Germline V gene lookup returns CDR1 SGHNT and CDR2 YYREEE (reference sequence). CDR3 bases: TGTGCCAGCAGCTTTGGACAGGGAGATTGGAATGAGCAGTTCTTC. The encoded protein is CASSFGQGDWNEQFF.

The chain combines TRBV10-3 with TRBJ1-1; weak D call: TRBD1 (5 bases). The CDR3 runs 13 residues. CDR1 is ENHRY and CDR2 is SYGVKD in the germline V gene. Between the trimmed V and J ends, which lost 4 bases and 1 base, there was a span of 7 bases. The CDR3 loop reads CAISAGQNTEAFF. CDR3 sequence (DNA): TGTGCCATCAGTGCAGGGCAGAACACTGAAGCTTTCTTT.

The chain recombines TRBV20-1 with TRBJ2-2; D call uncertain. Trimming left V 5 bases short and J 7 bases short, with 11 bases between. The CDR3 sequence is 12 residues long. The V gene's germline CDR1 is DFQATT and CDR2 SNEGSKA (reference sequence). The DNA of the CDR3 is TGCAGTGCTGGTGGGCGAGGCGGGGAGCTGTTTTTT. This translates into CSAGGRGGELFF.

CDR3 residues: CASTDPPRGLRSGYTF. The CDR3 DNA reads TGTGCCAGTACGGATCCCCCCAGGGGGCTTAGAAGTGGCTACACCTTC. This chain links TRBV19 with TRBJ1-2; 8 bases are shared with TRBD1. From germline, CDR1 is LNHDA and CDR2 SQIVND (reference sequence). The V and J ends lost 7 bases and 7 bases, in that order; junction bases with no gene match: 17. The CDR3 covers 16 residues.

This clone came up once. V usage is TRBV11-2 and J usage is TRBJ2-1; TRBD1 agrees at 7 bases. This CDR3 has 16 amino acids. CDR1 is SGHAT, CDR2 FQNNGV, per germline. The junction had 14 bases not matched to a gene; V was cut back by 0 bases and J by 12 bases. CDR3 amino acids: CASSLDPGPGQLGQFF. CDR3 coding DNA: TGTGCCAGCAGCTTAGATCCGGGACCGGGACAGCTGGGGCAGTTCTTC.

A single count supports this clone. CDR3 DNA sequence: TGTGCCAGCAGTCGCCAAGAGACCCAGTACTTC. Its translation: CASSRQETQYF. The V gene is TRBV12-3 or TRBV12-4, the J gene TRBJ2-5; no clear D. Trimming left V 5 bases short and J 1 base short, with 2 bases between. The CDR3 totals 11 residues.

This clone has only a few counts. The gene calls are TRBV15 and TRBJ1-2, with D possibly being TRBD1 (6 bases). Germline V gene sequence: CDR1 LNHNV, CDR2 YYDKDF (reference sequence). Trimming removed 0 bases from V and 4 bases from J, with 12 bases in between. This CDR3 contains 15 residues. CDR3 protein: CATSRDLGTIYGYTF. The CDR3 DNA follows: TGTGCCACCAGCAGAGATCTTGGGACAATCTATGGCTACACCTTC.

This clone has just one count. The chain links TRBV14 to TRBJ1-4, with a possible D match to TRBD1 (5 bases). Germline V gene data show CDR1 as SGHDN and CDR2 as FVKESK. The CDR3 extends over 19 amino acids. Trimming shortened V by 0 bases and J by 0 bases, and 17 bases separated the two germline ends. In DNA form, the CDR3 reads TGTGCCAGCAGCCAAGATGCGGGGGGAGCTTTTGCAACTAATGAAAAACTGTTTTTT. Protein product: CASSQDAGGAFATNEKLFF. Full variable domain (rest looked up from reference TRBV14 and TRBJ1-4): EAGVTQFPSHSVIEKGQTVTLRCDPISGHDNLYWYRRVMGKEIKFLLHFVKESKQDESGMPNNRFLAERTGGTYSTLKVQPAELEDSGVYFCASSQDAGGAFATNEKLFFGSGTQLSVL.

The V call is TRBV5-1, the J call TRBJ1-1; the match to TRBD1 covers 10 bases. After removal of 4 bases from V and 11 bases from J, the junction contained 5 bases not matched to a gene. Germline V gene sequence: CDR1 SGHRS, CDR2 YFSETQ. CDR3 length equals 12 residues. The CDR3 protein is CASSLDRGEAFF. The CDR3, as DNA: TGCGCCAGCAGCCTGGACAGGGGGGAGGCTTTCTTT.

The genes are TRBV5-1 and TRBJ2-5, with 8 bases identical to TRBD2. Trimming at V came to 4 bases and at J to 4 bases, leaving 6 bases not matched to a gene. Germline CDR1 reads SGHRS; CDR2 reads YFSETQ. The CDR3 covers 14 residues. The CDR3 coding sequence is TGCGCCAGCAGCCCCTTAGCGGGGTCAGAGACCCAGTACTTC. Its translation: CASSPLAGSETQYF.

This clone is a singleton in its sample. V is TRBV2 and J is TRBJ2-3; D ambiguous. Trimming took off 5 bases at V and 1 base at J, with 16 bases between the two ends. The length of the CDR3 is 16 residues. Germline CDR1 and CDR2: SNHLY and FYNNEI. The CDR3 DNA reads as TGTGCCAGCAGTTTCGTGGGCTTCTCAGGCACAGATACGCAGTATTTT. It is translated as CASSFVGFSGTDTQYF.

The rearrangement uses TRBV4-2 and TRBJ1-2; 9 bases fit TRBD1. The junction had 8 bases not matched to a gene; V was cut back by 3 bases and J by 6 bases. The germline CDR1 and CDR2 sequences are LGHNA and YNFKEQ. CDR3 size: 15 residues. The CDR3 DNA reads TGTGCCAGCAGCCACCTAGGGGACAGGGATAATGGCTACACCTTC. As protein: CASSHLGDRDNGYTF.

The chain recombines TRBV5-4 with TRBJ1-1, with D possibly TRBD1 on 5 matching bases. The V end was cut by 4 bases, the J end by 0 bases, with 19 bases between. Germline CDR1 SGHNT, CDR2 YYREEE (reference sequence). This CDR3 has 17 residues. Written as DNA, the CDR3 is TGTGCCAGCAGCCCCGACACAGGCTACCACATGAACACTGAAGCTTTCTTT. Encoded protein: CASSPDTGYHMNTEAFF.

The chain links TRBV3-1 (or the pseudogene TRBV3-2) to TRBJ1-1, with 9 nucleotides matching TRBD1. With 1 base clipped from V and 5 bases from J, the junction kept 11 bases outside the gene matches. Germline-derived CDR1 and CDR2 are LGHDT and YNNKEL (reference sequence). The CDR3 loop spans 17 amino acids. The CDR3 here is CASSQAINRGRGTEAFF. DNA of the CDR3: TGTGCCAGCAGCCAAGCAATTAACAGGGGGCGCGGGACTGAAGCTTTCTTT.

V and J are TRBV5-1 and TRBJ2-3; 8 positions match TRBD1. CDR3 length: 14 residues. CDR1 is SGHRS and CDR2 is YFSETQ in the germline V gene. V lost 5 bases to trimming and J lost 4 bases; unmatched junction nucleotides: 6. As DNA, the CDR3 is TGCGCCAGCAGACCGGGACAGGCACCAGATACGCAGTATTTT. Its translation is CASRPGQAPDTQYF.

J is TRBJ2-1 and V is TRBV5-1; D call uncertain. Germline values: CDR1 SGHRS, CDR2 YFSETQ. V was shortened by 0 bases and J by 0 bases, with 10 bases between the two germline ends. CDR3 size: 16 residues. CDR3 DNA: TGCGCCAGCAGCTTGGCCATAGAGAGCTCCTACAATGAGCAGTTCTTC. This encodes CASSLAIESSYNEQFF.

The J gene is TRBJ2-3, the V gene TRBV4-1; 12 positions agree with TRBD2. V was clipped by 9 bases and J by 4 bases; unmatched bases: 11. This CDR3 is built from 16 residues. CDR1 and CDR2 (germline): MGHRA, YSYEKL. The DNA for the CDR3 is TGCGCCAGTGTCCCTAGCGGGGGGGCTAGGTCAGATACGCAGTATTTT. It encodes CASVPSGGARSDTQYF.

This chain connects TRBV7-9 to TRBJ2-5; TRBD2 aligns across 13 bases. V lost 5 bases and J lost 5; bases outside the gene matches: 5. The length of the CDR3 is 15 residues. Germline V lookup: CDR1 SEHNR, CDR2 FQNEAQ (reference sequence). The CDR3: CASSHTSGGAETQYF. CDR3 nucleotide sequence: TGTGCCAGCAGCCACACTAGCGGGGGGGCTGAGACCCAGTACTTC.

This clone came up a few times. The J gene is TRBJ1-2, the V gene TRBV9, with 8 positions matching TRBD1. Trimming removed 0 bases from V and 7 bases from J; junction bases left unmatched: 8. The CDR3 sequence is 15 residues long. Germline V gene sequence: CDR1 SGDLS, CDR2 YYNGEE. CDR3 loop: CASSVGQGAVGGYTF. The DNA of the CDR3 is TGTGCCAGCAGCGTAGGGCAGGGGGCCGTCGGTGGCTACACCTTC.

The chain is built from TRBV5-6 and TRBJ1-4; D might be TRBD1 (5 bases). V lost 2 bases and J lost 7, with 15 bases in between. The germline V gene has CDR1 SGHDT and CDR2 YYEEEE. This CDR3 has 15 amino acids. In nucleotides, the CDR3 is TGTGCCAGCAGCTTCGTATCGGGGGGTGGTGAAAAACTGTTTTTT. Protein product: CASSFVSGGGEKLFF.

The chain recombines TRBV9 with TRBJ1-3; D might be TRBD1 (5 bases). The germline CDR1 and CDR2 sequences are SGDLS and YYNGEE. CDR3 length equals 17 residues. The V and J ends lost 0 bases and 0 bases respectively, with 13 bases between them. The CDR3 loop is CASSVEVGTTSGNTIYF. The CDR3 DNA sequence: TGTGCCAGCAGCGTAGAGGTCGGGACTACCTCTGGAAACACCATATATTTT. The entire variable domain, with the rest obtained from reference TRBV9 and TRBJ1-3, is as follows: DSGVTQTPKHLITATGQRVTLRCSPRSGDLSVYWYQQSLDQGLQFLIQYYNGEERAKGNILERFSAQQFPDLHSELNLSSLELGDSALYFCASSVEVGTTSGNTIYFGEGSWLTVV.

V is TRBV15 and J is TRBJ2-6, with D tentatively TRBD2 (6 bases). The CDR3 loop spans 15 amino acids. V lost 6 bases to trimming and J lost 1 base, with 10 bases between them. Germline loops: CDR1 LNHNV, CDR2 YYDKDF (reference sequence). CDR3 region: CATRLGGSGANVLTF. The CDR3 DNA reads as TGTGCCACCAGGCTGGGGGGTTCTGGGGCCAACGTCCTGACTTTC.

The V call is TRBV2, the J call TRBJ2-2, with D perhaps TRBD1 (6 bases). CDR3 size: 16 residues. With 0 bases removed from V and 7 bases from J, the gap between germline ends came to 15 bases. Germline V CDR1 and CDR2: SNHLY, FYNNEI. The CDR3 sequence is CASSEAGWGPNGELFF. Here the CDR3 DNA reads TGTGCCAGCAGTGAAGCGGGGTGGGGGCCGAACGGGGAGCTGTTTTTT.